This T cell receptor (beta chain) was sequenced in a study of T-cell memory formation after mild COVID-19. On this clonotype: Its antigen is unidentified.

Study results and limitations: CD4/CD8 balance held among clones contracting day 15 to 85, and later expanders leaned CD4+. Specificity for SARS-CoV-2 was not confirmed among the second-wave clones peaking on day 37.

The authors produced TCR alpha and TCR beta cDNA libraries with sample barcodes and UMIs by 5'RACE using constant-segment primers. TCRdb reprocessed the 5' RACE reads via MiXCR and lists one record per CDR3 protein. The sample lists tens of thousands of distinct CDR3 sequences; around 13% were seen once. The CDR3 totals 13 residues. Looked up from germline, CDR1 is LGHNA and CDR2 is YSLEER. V lost 1 base to trimming and J lost 4 bases, with 7 bases between them. This clonotype was sampled from a man aged 18 to 35 who had mild COVID-19 (a few samples of this study predate the infection). Cell type and time point are not known. Sequencing was performed on PBMCs or a T cell subset sorted from them (not recorded which). This chain uses TRBV4-3 with TRBJ1-2; D is undetermined. This chain's CDR3 is CASSQVYSYGYTF. CDR3 in DNA: TGCGCCAGCAGCCAAGTTTACAGCTATGGCTACACCTTC.